A few counts support the clone carrying this T cell receptor (beta chain). What it binds is not known. The data originate from a study of T cells after yellow fever vaccination. The 5'RACE template-switching step produced TCR cDNA and added a universal primer site and UMIs. Each CDR3 protein is one row after TCRdb ran MiXCR on the 5' RACE reads. The sample contains approximately 510,000 distinct CDR3 sequences, just over 20% of which appear only once. Germline loops: CDR1 SGHKS, CDR2 YYEKEE (reference sequence). The CDR3 runs 14 residues. Trimming left V 4 bases short and J 4 bases short, with 14 bases between. Findings and limits, study-wide: Booster samples showed a return of most primary-vaccination clones (roughly 96% CD4, approximately 88% CD8). Contamination by abundant bulk-population clonotypes could be present in FACS-sorted repertoires.

The sample consisted of PBMCs, taken more than 20 days after the first yellow fever vaccination. The chain is built from TRBV5-5 and TRBJ1-2; D gene ambiguous. The sequence came from a man between 18 and 35 years old who received the YFV17D yellow fever vaccine. Written as DNA, the CDR3 is TGTGCCAGCAGCGGTAGATATACCGTCTATGGCTACACCTTC. Translation gives CASSGRYTVYGYTF.